A single sample gave rise to the 4 T cell receptor beta chains below, sequenced in a study of blood T cell repertoires in COVID-19. Clones were read by immunoSEQ multiplex PCR, and TCRdb kept only the in-frame ones, dropping some. The repertoire holds under 200,000 clones, around 77% seen once, with approximately 2.8% in the top ten. Sequencing was done on a sample of peripheral blood. Every receptor here comes from a man aged 65 to 85 with acute or convalescent COVID-19.

There are a few counts of this clone. The V call is TRBV28, the J call TRBJ1-2; 8 nucleotides align to TRBD1. Trimming removed 1 base from V and 6 bases from J; junction bases left unmatched: 7. The CDR3 extends over 15 amino acids. CDR1 and CDR2 (germline): MDHEN, SYDVKM. The CDR3 nucleotides are TGTGCCAGCAGTTTATCCGGACAGGGTTGGAATGGCTACACCTTC. This codes for CASSLSGQGWNGYTF.

The V and J genes are TRBV27 and TRBJ2-3, with D possibly TRBD2 on 5 matching bases. There are 13 residues in the CDR3. Germline lookup yields CDR1 MNHEY and CDR2 SMNVEV (reference sequence). V was trimmed by 6 bases and J by 3 bases, leaving 10 bases between them. The CDR3 loop reads CASSYEGTDTQYF. The CDR3 DNA reads TGTGCCAGCAGCTATGAGGGAACAGATACGCAGTATTTT.

CDR3 residues: CASSYLGQGVEEQFF. CDR3 sequence (DNA): TGTGCCAGCAGTTACTTGGGACAGGGAGTAGAGGAGCAGTTCTTC. V usage is TRBV6-5 and J usage is TRBJ2-1, with TRBD1 matching over 9 bases. This CDR3 comprises 15 residues. Per the germline V gene, CDR1 is MNHEY and CDR2 is SVGAGI. V shed 1 base and J 10 bases; nucleotides not matched to a gene: 8.

This clone was detected only a few times. The chain uses TRBV12-5 and TRBJ2-3, with D possibly matching TRBD2 (6 bases). The length of the CDR3 is 14 residues. V lost 9 bases and J lost 2, with 15 bases in between. CDR1 is LGHNT and CDR2 is FRNRAP in the germline V gene. The CDR3, as DNA: TGTGCTAGCCACCGGGACTCACCCACAGATACGCAGTATTTT. This codes for CASHRDSPTDTQYF.